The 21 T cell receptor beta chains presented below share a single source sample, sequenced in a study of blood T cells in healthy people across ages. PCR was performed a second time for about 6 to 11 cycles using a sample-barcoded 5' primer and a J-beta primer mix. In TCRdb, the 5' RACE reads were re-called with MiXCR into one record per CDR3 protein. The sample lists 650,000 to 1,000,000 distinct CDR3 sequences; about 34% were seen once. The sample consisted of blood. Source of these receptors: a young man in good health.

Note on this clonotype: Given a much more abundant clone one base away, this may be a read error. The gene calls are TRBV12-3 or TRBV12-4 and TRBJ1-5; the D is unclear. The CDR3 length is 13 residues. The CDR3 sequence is CAGSWDSNQPQHF. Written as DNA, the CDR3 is TGTGCCGGCAGTTGGGATAGCAATCAGCCCCAGCATTTT.

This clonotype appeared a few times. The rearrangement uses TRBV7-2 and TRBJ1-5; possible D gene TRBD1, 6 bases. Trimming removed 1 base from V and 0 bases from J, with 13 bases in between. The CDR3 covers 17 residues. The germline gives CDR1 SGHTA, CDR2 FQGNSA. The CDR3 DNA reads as TGTGCCAGCAGCTTAGGGACCGGGACACTTAGCAATCAGCCCCAGCATTTT. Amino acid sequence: CASSLGTGTLSNQPQHF.

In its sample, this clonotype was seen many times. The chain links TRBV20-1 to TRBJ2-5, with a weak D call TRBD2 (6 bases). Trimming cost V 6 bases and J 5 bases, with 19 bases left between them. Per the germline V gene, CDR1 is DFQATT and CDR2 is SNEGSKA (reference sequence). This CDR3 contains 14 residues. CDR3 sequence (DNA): TGCAGTGCAACACCGGGACTTCCAGTGGAGACCCAGTACTTC. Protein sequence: CSATPGLPVETQYF.

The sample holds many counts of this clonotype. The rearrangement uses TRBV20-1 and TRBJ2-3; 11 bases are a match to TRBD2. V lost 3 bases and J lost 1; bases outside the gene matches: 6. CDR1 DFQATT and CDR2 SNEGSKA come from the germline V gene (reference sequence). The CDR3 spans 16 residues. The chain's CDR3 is CSASGLAGGGTDTQYF. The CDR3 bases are TGCAGTGCTAGCGGTCTAGCGGGGGGTGGCACAGATACGCAGTATTTT.

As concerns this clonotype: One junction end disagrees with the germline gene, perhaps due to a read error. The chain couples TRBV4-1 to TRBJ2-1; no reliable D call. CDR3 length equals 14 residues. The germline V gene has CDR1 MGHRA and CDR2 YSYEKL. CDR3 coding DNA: TGCGCCAGCAGCCGTCCCGGCTCCTACAGTGAGCAGTTCTTC. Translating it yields CASSRPGSYSEQFF.

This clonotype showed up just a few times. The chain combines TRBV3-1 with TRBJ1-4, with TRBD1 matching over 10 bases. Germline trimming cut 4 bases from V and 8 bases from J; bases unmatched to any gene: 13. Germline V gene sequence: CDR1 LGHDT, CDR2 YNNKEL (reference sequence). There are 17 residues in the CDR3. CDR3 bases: TGTGCCAGCAGCCCGCCGGGGGACAGGGGAGTAGGGGAAAAACTGTTTTTT. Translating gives CASSPPGDRGVGEKLFF.

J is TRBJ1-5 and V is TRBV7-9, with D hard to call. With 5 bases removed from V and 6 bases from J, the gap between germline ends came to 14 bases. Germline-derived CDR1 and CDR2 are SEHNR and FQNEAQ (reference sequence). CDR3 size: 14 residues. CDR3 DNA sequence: TGTGCCAGCAGCGCCAAGCCAGGAACTCAGCCCCAGCATTTT. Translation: CASSAKPGTQPQHF.

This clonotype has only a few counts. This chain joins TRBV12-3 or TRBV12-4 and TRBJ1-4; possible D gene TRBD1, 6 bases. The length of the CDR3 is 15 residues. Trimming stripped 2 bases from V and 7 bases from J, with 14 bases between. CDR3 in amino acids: CASSLFAGRGEKLFF. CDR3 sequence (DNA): TGTGCCAGCAGTTTATTTGCCGGCAGGGGTGAAAAACTGTTTTTT.

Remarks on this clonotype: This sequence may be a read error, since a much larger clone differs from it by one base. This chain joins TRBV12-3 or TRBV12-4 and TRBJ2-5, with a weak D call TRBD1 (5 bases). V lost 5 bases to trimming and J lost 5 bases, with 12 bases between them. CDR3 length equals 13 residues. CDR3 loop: CASSVGVRETQYF. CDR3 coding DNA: TGTGCCAGCAGTGTAGGGGTTCGGGAGACCCAGTACTTC.

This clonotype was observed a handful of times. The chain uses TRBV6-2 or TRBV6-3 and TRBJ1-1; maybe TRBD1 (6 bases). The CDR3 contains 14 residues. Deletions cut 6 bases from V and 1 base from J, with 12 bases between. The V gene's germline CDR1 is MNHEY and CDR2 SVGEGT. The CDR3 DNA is TGTGCCAGCAGGCCTAGGACAGCGAACACTGAAGCTTTCTTT. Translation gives CASRPRTANTEAFF.

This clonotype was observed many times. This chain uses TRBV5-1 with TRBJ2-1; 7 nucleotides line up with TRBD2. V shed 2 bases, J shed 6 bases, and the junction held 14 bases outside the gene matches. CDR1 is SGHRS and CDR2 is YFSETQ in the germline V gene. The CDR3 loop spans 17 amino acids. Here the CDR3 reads CASSLSPPGRGGNEQFF. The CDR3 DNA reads TGCGCCAGCAGCTTAAGCCCGCCGGGGAGGGGAGGCAATGAGCAGTTCTTC.

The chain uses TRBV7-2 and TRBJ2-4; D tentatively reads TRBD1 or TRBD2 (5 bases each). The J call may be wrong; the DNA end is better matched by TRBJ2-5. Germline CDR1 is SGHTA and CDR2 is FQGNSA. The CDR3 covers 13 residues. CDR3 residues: CASNTGPQETQYF. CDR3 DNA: TGTGCCAGCAACACGGGACCACAAGAGACCCAGTACTTC.

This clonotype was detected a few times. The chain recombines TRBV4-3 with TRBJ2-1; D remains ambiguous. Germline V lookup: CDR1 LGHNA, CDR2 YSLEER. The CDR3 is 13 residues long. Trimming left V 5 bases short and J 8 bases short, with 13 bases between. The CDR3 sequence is CASSVRVGDEQFF. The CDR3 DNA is TGCGCCAGCAGCGTCAGAGTAGGCGATGAGCAGTTCTTC.

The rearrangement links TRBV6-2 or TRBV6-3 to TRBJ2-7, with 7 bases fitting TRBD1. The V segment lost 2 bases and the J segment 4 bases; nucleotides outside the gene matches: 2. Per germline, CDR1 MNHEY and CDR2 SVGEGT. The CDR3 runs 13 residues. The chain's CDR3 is CASSYATGYEQYF. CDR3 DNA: TGTGCCAGCAGTTACGCGACAGGGTACGAGCAGTACTTC.

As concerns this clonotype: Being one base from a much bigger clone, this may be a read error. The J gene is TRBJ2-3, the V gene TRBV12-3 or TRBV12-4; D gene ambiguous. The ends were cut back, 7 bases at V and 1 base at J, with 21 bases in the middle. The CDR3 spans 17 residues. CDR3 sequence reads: CASNRYLRADGTDTQYF. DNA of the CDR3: TGTGCCAGCAACAGATACTTACGGGCCGACGGCACAGATACGCAGTATTTT.

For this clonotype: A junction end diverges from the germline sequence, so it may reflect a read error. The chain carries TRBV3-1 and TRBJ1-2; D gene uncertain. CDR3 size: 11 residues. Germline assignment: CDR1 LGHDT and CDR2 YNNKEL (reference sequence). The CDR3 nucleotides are TGTGCCGGCAGCCGGGCCTATGGCTACACCTTC. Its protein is CAGSRAYGYTF.

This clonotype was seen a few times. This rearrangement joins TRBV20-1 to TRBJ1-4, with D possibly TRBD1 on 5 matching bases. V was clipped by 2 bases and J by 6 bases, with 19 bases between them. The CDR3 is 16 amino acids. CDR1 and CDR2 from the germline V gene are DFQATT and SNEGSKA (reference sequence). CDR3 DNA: TGCAGTGCTAGACTCCGAAGGGGTTCCGGCTATGAAAAACTGTTTTTT. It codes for CSARLRRGSGYEKLFF.

The CDR3, as DNA: TGCAGTGCTAGCTGGGGGGGAGGGAACTACAATGAGCAGTACTTC. This gives the protein CSASWGGGNYNEQYF. The chain combines TRBV20-1 with TRBJ2-1; 7 bases are shared with TRBD2. The J call is in doubt because the DNA end fits TRBJ2-7 better. The CDR3 is made up of 15 amino acids. Germline V lookup: CDR1 DFQATT, CDR2 SNEGSKA (reference sequence).

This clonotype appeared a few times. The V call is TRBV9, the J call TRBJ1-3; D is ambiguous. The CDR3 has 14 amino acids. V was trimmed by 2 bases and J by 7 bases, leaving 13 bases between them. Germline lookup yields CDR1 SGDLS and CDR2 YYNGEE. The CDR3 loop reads CASSVSDFGNTIYF. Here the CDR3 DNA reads TGTGCCAGCAGCGTTTCGGACTTCGGGAACACCATATATTTT.

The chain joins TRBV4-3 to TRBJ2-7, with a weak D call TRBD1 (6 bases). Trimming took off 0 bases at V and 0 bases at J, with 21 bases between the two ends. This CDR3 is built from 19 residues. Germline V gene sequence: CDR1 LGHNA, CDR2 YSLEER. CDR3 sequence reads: CASSQEGPPRVRGSYEQYF. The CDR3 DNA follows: TGCGCCAGCAGCCAAGAGGGCCCGCCGCGAGTCAGGGGCTCCTACGAGCAGTACTTC.

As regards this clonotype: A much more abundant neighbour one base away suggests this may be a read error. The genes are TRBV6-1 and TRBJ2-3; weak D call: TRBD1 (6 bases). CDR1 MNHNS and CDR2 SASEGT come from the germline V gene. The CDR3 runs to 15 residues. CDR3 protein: CASSETVGGTDAQYF. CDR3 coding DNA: TGTGCCAGCAGTGAAACGGTTGGGGGCACAGATGCGCAGTATTTT.